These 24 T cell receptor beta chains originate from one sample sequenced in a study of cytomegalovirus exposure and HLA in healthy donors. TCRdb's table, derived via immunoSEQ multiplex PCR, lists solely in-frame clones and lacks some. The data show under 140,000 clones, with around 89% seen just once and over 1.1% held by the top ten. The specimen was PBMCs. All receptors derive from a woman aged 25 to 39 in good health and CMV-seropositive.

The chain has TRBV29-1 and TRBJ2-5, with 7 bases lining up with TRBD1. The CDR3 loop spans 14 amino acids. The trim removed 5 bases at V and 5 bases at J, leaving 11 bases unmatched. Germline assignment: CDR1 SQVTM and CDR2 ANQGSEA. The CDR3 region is CSVSKGAGWETQYF. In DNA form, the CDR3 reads TGCAGCGTTTCGAAGGGGGCTGGTTGGGAGACCCAGTACTTC.

This chain's CDR3 is CASSPRAGGSYNEQFF. CDR3 coding DNA: TGTGCCAGCAGCCCCAGGGCGGGAGGCTCCTACAATGAGCAGTTCTTC. The chain carries TRBV4-2 and TRBJ2-1, with 8 bases matching TRBD2. Germline V CDR1 and CDR2: LGHNA, YNFKEQ. Trimming cost V 4 bases and J 0 bases; bases outside gene matches: 5. CDR3 size: 16 residues.

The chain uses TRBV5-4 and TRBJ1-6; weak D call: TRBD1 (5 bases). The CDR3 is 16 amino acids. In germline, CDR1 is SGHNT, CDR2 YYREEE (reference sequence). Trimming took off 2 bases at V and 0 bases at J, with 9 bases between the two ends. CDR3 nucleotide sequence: TGTGCCAGCAGCTTCGGGGGTTCCTCCTATAATTCACCCCTCCACTTT. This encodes CASSFGGSSYNSPLHF.

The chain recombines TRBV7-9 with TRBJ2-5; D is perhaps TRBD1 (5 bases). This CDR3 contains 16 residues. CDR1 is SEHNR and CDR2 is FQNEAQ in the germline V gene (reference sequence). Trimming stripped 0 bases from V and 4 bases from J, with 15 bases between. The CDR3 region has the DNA TGTGCCAGCAGCTTAGCTAGGGGCGCGTTACTAGAGACCCAGTACTTC. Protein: CASSLARGALLETQYF.

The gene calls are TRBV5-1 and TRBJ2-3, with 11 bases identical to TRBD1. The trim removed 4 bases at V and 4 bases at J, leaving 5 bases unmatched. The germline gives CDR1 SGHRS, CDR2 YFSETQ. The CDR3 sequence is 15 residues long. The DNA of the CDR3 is TGCGCCAGCAGCCCCAGGACAGGGGGCGCAGATACGCAGTATTTT. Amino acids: CASSPRTGGADTQYF.

This CDR3 reads CASSREAFMNTEAFF. CDR3 bases: TGCGCCAGCAGCAGAGAAGCCTTTATGAACACTGAAGCTTTCTTT. This chain uses TRBV4-1 with TRBJ1-1; D uncertain. The CDR3 is 15 residues long. The ends were cut back, 5 bases at V and 0 bases at J, with 13 bases in the middle. The V gene's germline CDR1 is MGHRA and CDR2 YSYEKL.

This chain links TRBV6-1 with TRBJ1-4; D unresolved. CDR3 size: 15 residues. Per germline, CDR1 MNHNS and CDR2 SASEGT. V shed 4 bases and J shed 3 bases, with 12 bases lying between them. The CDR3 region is CASSVWAVANEKLFF. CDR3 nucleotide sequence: TGTGCCAGCAGTGTTTGGGCCGTGGCTAATGAAAAACTGTTTTTT.

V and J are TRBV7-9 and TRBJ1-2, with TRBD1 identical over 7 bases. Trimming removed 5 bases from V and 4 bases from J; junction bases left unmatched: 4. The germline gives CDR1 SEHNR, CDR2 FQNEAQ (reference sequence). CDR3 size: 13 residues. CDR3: CASSSRDSYGYTF. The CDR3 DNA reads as TGTGCCAGCAGCAGCCGGGACAGCTATGGCTACACCTTC.

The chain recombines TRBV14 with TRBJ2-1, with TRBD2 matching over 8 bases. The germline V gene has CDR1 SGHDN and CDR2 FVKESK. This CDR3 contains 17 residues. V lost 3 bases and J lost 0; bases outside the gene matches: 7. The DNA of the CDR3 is TGTGCCAGCAGCCAGATTCCCGGGACTAGCTCCTACAATGAGCAGTTCTTC. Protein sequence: CASSQIPGTSSYNEQFF.

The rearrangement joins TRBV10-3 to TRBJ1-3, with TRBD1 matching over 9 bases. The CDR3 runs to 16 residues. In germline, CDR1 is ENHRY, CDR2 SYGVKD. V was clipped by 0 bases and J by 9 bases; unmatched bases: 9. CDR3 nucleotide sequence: TGTGCCATCAGTGAGTCAGAACGGACAGGGGTCCCCACCATATATTTT. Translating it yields CAISESERTGVPTIYF.

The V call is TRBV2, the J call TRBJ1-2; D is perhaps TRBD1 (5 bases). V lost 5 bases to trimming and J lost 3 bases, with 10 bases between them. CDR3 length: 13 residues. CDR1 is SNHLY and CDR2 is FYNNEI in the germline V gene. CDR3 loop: CASSQQADYGYTF. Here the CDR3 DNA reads TGTGCCAGCAGTCAACAGGCGGACTATGGCTACACCTTC.

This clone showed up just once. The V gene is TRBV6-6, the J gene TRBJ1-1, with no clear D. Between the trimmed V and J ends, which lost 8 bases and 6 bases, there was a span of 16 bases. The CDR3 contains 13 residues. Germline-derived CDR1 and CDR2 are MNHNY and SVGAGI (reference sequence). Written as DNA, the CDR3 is TGTGCCAGCGGGCGGGTGGGGATCGCTGAAGCTTTCTTT. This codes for CASGRVGIAEAFF.

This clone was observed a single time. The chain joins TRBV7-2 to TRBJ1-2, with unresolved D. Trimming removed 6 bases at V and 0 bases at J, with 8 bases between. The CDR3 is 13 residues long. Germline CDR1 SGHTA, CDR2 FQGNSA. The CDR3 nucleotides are TGTGCCAGCAGTACAGCAGCTAACTATGGCTACACCTTC. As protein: CASSTAANYGYTF. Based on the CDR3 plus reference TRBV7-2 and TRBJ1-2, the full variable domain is GAGVSQSPSNKVTEKGKDVELRCDPISGHTALYWYRQSLGQGLEFLIYFQGNSAPDKSGLPSDRFSAERTGGSVSTLTIQRTQQEDSAVYLCASSTAANYGYTFGSGTRLTVV.

CDR3 protein: CASSGKRASARNEQFF. The CDR3 DNA follows: TGTGCCAGCAGTGGGAAGCGGGCCTCGGCTCGGAATGAGCAGTTCTTC. The chain recombines TRBV2 with TRBJ2-1; a possible D gene is TRBD2 (6 bases). The germline V gene has CDR1 SNHLY and CDR2 FYNNEI. The V and J ends lost 4 bases and 7 bases respectively, with 20 bases between them. The length of the CDR3 is 16 residues.

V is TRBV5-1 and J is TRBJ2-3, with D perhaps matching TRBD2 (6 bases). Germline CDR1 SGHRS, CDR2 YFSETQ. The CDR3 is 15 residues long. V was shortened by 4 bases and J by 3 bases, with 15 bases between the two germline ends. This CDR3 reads CASSPIPGDTDTQYF. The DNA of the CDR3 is TGCGCCAGCAGCCCCATCCCGGGGGATACAGATACGCAGTATTTT.

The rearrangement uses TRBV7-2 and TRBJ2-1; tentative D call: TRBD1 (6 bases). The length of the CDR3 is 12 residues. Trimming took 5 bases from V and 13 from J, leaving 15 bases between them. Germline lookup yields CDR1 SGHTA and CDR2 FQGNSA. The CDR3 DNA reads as TGTGCCAGCAGCCCCCCGTTCGGGACACAGTTCTTC. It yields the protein CASSPPFGTQFF.

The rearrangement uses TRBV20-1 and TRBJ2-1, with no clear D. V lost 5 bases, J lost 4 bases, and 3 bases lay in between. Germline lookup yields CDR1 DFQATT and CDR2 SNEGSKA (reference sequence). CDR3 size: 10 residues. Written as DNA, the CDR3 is TGCAGTGCTCGTTACAATGAGCAGTTCTTC. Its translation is CSARYNEQFF.

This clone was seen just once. The CDR3 DNA sequence: TGTGCCAGCCCCCCAGCGGGCAACTTTAGGGATACGCAGTATTTT. It is translated as CASPPAGNFRDTQYF. The V gene is TRBV6-1, the J gene TRBJ2-3; possibly TRBD2 for D (6 bases). Germline CDR1 reads MNHNS; CDR2 reads SASEGT. The germline V and J ends were trimmed by 8 bases and 6 bases, with 21 bases remaining between them. CDR3 length: 15 residues.

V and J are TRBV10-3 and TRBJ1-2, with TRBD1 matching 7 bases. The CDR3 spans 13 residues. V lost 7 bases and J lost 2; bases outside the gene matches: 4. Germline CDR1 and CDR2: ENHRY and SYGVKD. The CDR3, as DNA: TGTGCCATCACCCTGGGACAGAACTATGGCTACACCTTC. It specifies CAITLGQNYGYTF.

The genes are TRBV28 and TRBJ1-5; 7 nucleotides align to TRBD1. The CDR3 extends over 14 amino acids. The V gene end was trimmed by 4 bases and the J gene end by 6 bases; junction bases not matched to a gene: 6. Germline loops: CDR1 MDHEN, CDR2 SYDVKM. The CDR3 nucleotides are TGTGCCAGCAGTTCGGACAGGCCCCCTCAGCCCCAGCATTTT. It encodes CASSSDRPPQPQHF.

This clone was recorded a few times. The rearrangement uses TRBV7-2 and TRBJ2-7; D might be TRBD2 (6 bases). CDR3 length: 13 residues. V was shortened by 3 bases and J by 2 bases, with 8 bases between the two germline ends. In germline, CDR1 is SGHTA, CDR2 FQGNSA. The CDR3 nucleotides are TGTGCCAGCAGCTTTGCGGGGCCCTACGAGCAGTACTTC. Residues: CASSFAGPYEQYF.

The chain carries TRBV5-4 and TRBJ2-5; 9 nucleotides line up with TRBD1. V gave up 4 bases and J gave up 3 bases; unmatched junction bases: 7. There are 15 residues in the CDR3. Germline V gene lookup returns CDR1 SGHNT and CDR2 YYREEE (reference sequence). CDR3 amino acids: CASSPRDRVEETQYF. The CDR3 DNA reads TGTGCCAGCAGCCCCCGGGACAGGGTAGAAGAGACCCAGTACTTC.

This chain's CDR3 is CASSWDSFYEQYF. The CDR3 DNA reads as TGCGCCAGCAGCTGGGACAGTTTCTACGAGCAGTACTTC. This chain uses TRBV5-1 with TRBJ2-7; 7 positions match TRBD1. The CDR3 loop spans 13 amino acids. J gave up 3 bases and V 3 bases, and 3 bases lay outside the gene matches. Germline-derived CDR1 and CDR2 are SGHRS and YFSETQ.

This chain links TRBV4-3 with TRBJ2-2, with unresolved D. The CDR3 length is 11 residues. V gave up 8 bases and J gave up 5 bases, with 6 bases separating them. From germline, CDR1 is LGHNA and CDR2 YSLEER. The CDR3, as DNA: TGCGCCAGCCCGACAACCGGGGAGCTGTTTTTT. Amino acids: CASPTTGELFF.